Listed here is a single T cell receptor beta chain. This sample was included in a study of cytomegalovirus exposure and HLA in healthy donors. The length of the CDR3 is 13 residues. The V and J ends lost 5 bases and 2 bases respectively, with 9 bases between them. The germline CDR1 and CDR2 sequences are SEHNR and FQNEAQ (reference sequence). Healthy bone marrow donors made up the cohort. The PCR was carried out with 60 Vbeta primers and 13 Jbeta primers. Data came from immunoSEQ multiplex PCR; TCRdb stores just in-frame clones and leaves some out. The table lists approximately 170,000 clones, roughly four fifths of them singletons.

The chain recombines TRBV7-9 with TRBJ1-1, with no clear D. The source is a woman in her 40s in good health and CMV-seronegative. The sample comprised PBMCs. CDR3 in DNA: TGTGCCAGCAGCCCCACAGAAAACACTGAAGCTTTCTTT. Translation: CASSPTENTEAFF.